These 5 T cell receptor beta chains were sequenced from one sample in a study of blood T cell repertoires in COVID-19 (TCRdb year 2020). Library generation was performed with the immunoSEQ multiplex PCR assay. Imported from immuneACCESS, the table was reduced by TCRdb to in-frame sequences with V and J called. These copies leave out some clones; in studies compared against another copy, an unresolved V gene accounts for under half, and the cause of the remainder is not known. Present in this sample are about 73,000 clones, about 82% of which were seen just once. The ten largest clonotypes hold roughly 1.9% of the sample. Input material: peripheral blood. Receptors were obtained from a woman aged 55 to 70 with acute or convalescent COVID-19.

The DNA of the CDR3 is TGCGCCAGCAGCTTGGGACGGAGCTCTGGGGCCAACGTCCTGACTTTC. Its translation is CASSLGRSSGANVLTF. V is TRBV5-1 and J is TRBJ2-6; D is uncertain. Trimming took 0 bases from V and 0 from J, leaving 7 bases between them. Germline loops: CDR1 SGHRS, CDR2 YFSETQ. The CDR3 is 16 amino acids.

The chain recombines TRBV6-2 or TRBV6-3 with TRBJ1-1; D is unresolved. This CDR3 has 15 residues. Trimming cost V 4 bases and J 3 bases, with 15 bases left between them. The V gene's germline CDR1 is MNHEY and CDR2 SVGEGT. The CDR3 bases are TGTGCCAGCAGTTGGGCAGACATGGATTACACTGAAGCTTTCTTT. Translation gives CASSWADMDYTEAFF.

This chain links TRBV18 with TRBJ2-1, with D perhaps TRBD1 (5 bases). The CDR3 loop spans 15 amino acids. Germline V gene lookup returns CDR1 KGHSH and CDR2 LQKENI. Trimming shortened V by 5 bases and J by 0 bases, and 11 bases separated the two germline ends. The CDR3 protein is CASSSRQGSYNEQFF. In DNA form, the CDR3 reads TGTGCCAGCTCAAGCCGTCAGGGCTCCTACAATGAGCAGTTCTTC.

CDR3 coding DNA: TGTGCCAGCAGCGACGGACAGATAAATCAGCCCCAGCATTTT. Translating gives CASSDGQINQPQHF. The V call is TRBV9, the J call TRBJ1-5; D is perhaps TRBD1 (6 bases). There are 14 residues in the CDR3. Trimming pared 3 bases from V and 4 bases from J, leaving 11 bases between. Per the germline V gene, CDR1 is SGDLS and CDR2 is YYNGEE.

The chain combines TRBV19 with TRBJ2-7, with a tentative D call TRBD2 (6 bases). V lost 1 base and J lost 3, with 7 bases in between. CDR3 length equals 13 residues. The germline CDR1 and CDR2 sequences are LNHDA and SQIVND (reference sequence). The CDR3 sequence is CASSIVGGYEQYF. Written as DNA, the CDR3 is TGTGCCAGTAGTATAGTGGGGGGCTACGAGCAGTACTTC.